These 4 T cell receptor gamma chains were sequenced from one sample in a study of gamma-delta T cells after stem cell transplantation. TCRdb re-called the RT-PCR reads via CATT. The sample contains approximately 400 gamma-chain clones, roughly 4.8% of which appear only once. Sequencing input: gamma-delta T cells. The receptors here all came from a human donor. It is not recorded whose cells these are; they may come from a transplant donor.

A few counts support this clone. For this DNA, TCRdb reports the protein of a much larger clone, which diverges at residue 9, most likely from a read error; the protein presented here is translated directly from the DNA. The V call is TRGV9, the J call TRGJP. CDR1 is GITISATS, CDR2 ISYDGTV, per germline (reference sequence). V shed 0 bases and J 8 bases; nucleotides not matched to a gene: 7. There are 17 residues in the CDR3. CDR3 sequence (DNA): TGTGCCTTGTGGGAGGTGCTGGGCAAGTTGGGCAAAAAAATCAAGGTATTT. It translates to CALWEVLGKLGKKIKVF.

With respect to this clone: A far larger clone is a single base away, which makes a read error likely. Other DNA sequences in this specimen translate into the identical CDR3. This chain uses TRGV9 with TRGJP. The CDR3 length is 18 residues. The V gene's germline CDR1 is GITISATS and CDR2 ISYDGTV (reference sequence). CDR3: CALWEAPIQELGKKIKVF. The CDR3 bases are TGCGCCTTGTGGGAGGCGCCCATACAAGAGTTGGGCAAAAAAATCAAGGTATTT.

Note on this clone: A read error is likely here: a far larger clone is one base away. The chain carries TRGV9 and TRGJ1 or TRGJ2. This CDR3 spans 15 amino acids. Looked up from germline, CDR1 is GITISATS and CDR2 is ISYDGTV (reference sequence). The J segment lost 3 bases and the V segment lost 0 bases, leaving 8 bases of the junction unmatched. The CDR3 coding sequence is TGTGCCTTGTGGGAGGTGGCCAGCCTTTATTATAAGAAACTCTTT. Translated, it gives CALWEVASLYYKKLF.

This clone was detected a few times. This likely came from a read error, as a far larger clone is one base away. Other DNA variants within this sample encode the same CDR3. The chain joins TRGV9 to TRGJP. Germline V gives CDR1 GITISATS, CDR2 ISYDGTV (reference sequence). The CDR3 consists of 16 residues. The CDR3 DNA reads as TGTGCCCTGTGGGAGGTGAAAGAGTTGGGCAAAAAAATCAAGGTATTT. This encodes CALWEVKELGKKIKVF.